The source of this TCR beta chain is a study of early T cells in non-severe SARS-CoV-2 infection. About the research overall: Sequencing targeted bulk RNA from unsorted whole blood, leaving chains unpaired. Study conclusions and caveats: Comparison of clonotypes with VDJdb favored anti-spike CD8 responses while missing private and CD4 specificities.

V was pared by 6 bases and J by 3 bases, with 6 bases between. CDR1 is DFQATT and CDR2 is SNEGSKA in the germline V gene (reference sequence). The CDR3 has 11 residues. Unique molecular identifiers tagged individual cDNA molecules. TCRdb re-derived calls from the 5' RACE reads in MiXCR, one entry per CDR3 protein. Among approximately 68,000 distinct CDR3 sequences listed, 10% were seen once. This clonotype was seen a few times. Its specificity is not known. This sequence joins TRBV20-1 and TRBJ1-3; no firm D call. The receptor's source is an adult who was a healthcare worker with PCR-confirmed SARS-CoV-2 infection or an uninfected control (not recorded which). The sample in question was whole blood, obtained at baseline. The CDR3 spells CSAPNGNTIYF. CDR3 sequence (DNA): TGCAGTGCGCCGAATGGAAACACCATATATTTT.